These 28 T cell receptor beta chains were all obtained from the same sample, sequenced in a study of blood T cell repertoires in COVID-19. Using immunoSEQ multiplex PCR, the repertoire was profiled, and TCRdb retains in-frame clones only, with some absent. The data hold about 120,000 clones, with 75% to 90% observed a single time. The sample consisted of peripheral blood. Receptor source: an older woman with acute or convalescent COVID-19.

The chain joins TRBV6-1 to TRBJ2-2; TRBD1 matches at 9 bases. The CDR3 is made up of 16 amino acids. The J segment lost 4 bases and the V segment lost 0 bases, leaving 3 bases of the junction unmatched. Germline V gene lookup returns CDR1 MNHNS and CDR2 SASEGT. The CDR3 DNA follows: TGTGCCAGCAGTGAAGCAACAGGGGGCCCCACCGGGGAGCTGTTTTTT. This translates into CASSEATGGPTGELFF.

The gene calls are TRBV4-1 and TRBJ1-4; D is undetermined. Trimming took 2 bases from V and 0 from J, leaving 7 bases between them. CDR3 length: 15 amino acids. The V gene's germline CDR1 is MGHRA and CDR2 YSYEKL. The DNA for the CDR3 is TGCGCCAGCAGCCAACGGGAGGCAACTAATGAAAAACTGTTTTTT. Amino acid sequence: CASSQREATNEKLFF.

The genes are TRBV5-1 and TRBJ2-5; possibly TRBD1 for D (6 bases). V was trimmed by 4 bases and J by 6 bases, leaving 22 bases between them. CDR3 size: 16 residues. The germline V gene encodes CDR1 SGHRS and CDR2 YFSETQ. CDR3 DNA: TGCGCCAGCAGCGGCCTCCAAGGGACAAATTGGCAGACCCAGTACTTC. As protein: CASSGLQGTNWQTQYF.

The rearrangement joins TRBV4-1 to TRBJ1-3; D call uncertain. V was cut by 0 bases and J by 0 bases, with 6 bases left in between. CDR3 length: 15 amino acids. CDR1 is MGHRA, CDR2 YSYEKL, per germline. The CDR3 DNA is TGCGCCAGCAGCCAAGATTCTAGCTCTGGAAACACCATATATTTT. This gives the protein CASSQDSSSGNTIYF.

This chain connects TRBV2 to TRBJ1-1; D is undetermined. Germline V lookup: CDR1 SNHLY, CDR2 FYNNEI. The CDR3 length is 11 residues. V dropped 6 bases and J dropped 5 bases, with 7 bases sitting between them. As DNA, the CDR3 is TGTGCCAGCAGCCGGGAAACTGAAGCTTTCTTT. This codes for CASSRETEAFF.

This chain joins TRBV10-3 and TRBJ2-2, with TRBD1 identical over 12 bases. V lost 10 bases and J lost 1; bases outside the gene matches: 16. Germline CDR1 and CDR2: ENHRY and SYGVKD. The CDR3 has 19 residues. The CDR3 DNA sequence: TGTGCCACCTGTCCCGGGACAGGGGGCCGAAGGAGGAACACCGGGGAGCTGTTTTTT. As protein: CATCPGTGGRRRNTGELFF.

The rearrangement uses TRBV3-1 (or the pseudogene TRBV3-2) and TRBJ2-2, with D uncertain. Looked up from germline, CDR1 is LGHDT and CDR2 is YNNKEL (reference sequence). The CDR3 sequence is 14 residues long. Between the trimmed V and J ends, which lost 4 bases and 1 base, there was a span of 7 bases. The CDR3 DNA follows: TGTGCCAGCAGCCCCAGACAGAACACCGGGGAGCTGTTTTTT. Its protein product is CASSPRQNTGELFF.

The chain has TRBV7-6 and TRBJ1-2, with a tentative D call TRBD1 (6 bases). Between the trimmed V and J ends, which lost 6 bases and 1 base, there was a span of 33 bases. The CDR3 loop spans 21 amino acids. Germline CDR1 SGHVS, CDR2 FNYEAQ. CDR3 sequence reads: CASSPGAELPSSFIHNYGYTF. CDR3 nucleotides: TGTGCCAGCAGTCCAGGGGCGGAACTACCATCCTCTTTCATTCATAACTATGGCTACACCTTC.

This chain connects TRBV5-4 to TRBJ2-1; 7 positions agree with TRBD1. Germline CDR1 SGHNT, CDR2 YYREEE (reference sequence). The junction had 6 bases not matched to a gene; V was cut back by 4 bases and J by 11 bases. The CDR3 sequence is 12 residues long. The CDR3 here is CASSGDSPKQFF. The CDR3 region has the DNA TGTGCCAGCAGCGGGGACAGCCCTAAGCAGTTCTTC.

This chain links TRBV7-2 with TRBJ2-3, with 12 nucleotides matching TRBD2. Germline V gene sequence: CDR1 SGHTA, CDR2 FQGNSA. The CDR3 consists of 16 residues. The V gene end was trimmed by 2 bases and the J gene end by 5 bases; junction bases not matched to a gene: 5. The CDR3 bases are TGTGCCAGCAGCTTACTAGCGGGGGGGCCGGGAGATACGCAGTATTTT. It encodes CASSLLAGGPGDTQYF.

V gene TRBV6-5 combines with J gene TRBJ2-1; tentatively, D is TRBD1 (6 bases). CDR1 is MNHEY and CDR2 is SVGAGI in the germline V gene. This CDR3 has 15 residues. The ends were cut back, 2 bases at V and 3 bases at J, with 11 bases in the middle. The CDR3 DNA follows: TGTGCCAGCAGTTACCTGGACAGCAACTACAATGAGCAGTTCTTC. Translation: CASSYLDSNYNEQFF.

The CDR3 nucleotides are TGTGCCAGCAGCCCCGGGACAGTGAGTACCGGGGAGCTGTTTTTT. It codes for CASSPGTVSTGELFF. J is TRBJ2-2 and V is TRBV28; 7 bases align to TRBD1. The J segment lost 5 bases and the V segment lost 6 bases, leaving 9 bases of the junction unmatched. Germline V gene data show CDR1 as MDHEN and CDR2 as SYDVKM. The CDR3 runs 15 residues.

This rearrangement joins TRBV5-1 to TRBJ2-7; TRBD1 matches at 10 bases. The CDR3 loop spans 15 amino acids. The ends lost 0 bases at V and 4 bases at J; junction bases unmatched: 4. Germline V CDR1 and CDR2: SGHRS, YFSETQ. CDR3 amino acids: CASSLGDRGAYEQYF. For the CDR3, the DNA is TGCGCCAGCAGCTTGGGGGACAGGGGTGCATACGAGCAGTACTTC.

The chain is built from TRBV2 and TRBJ2-1; unclear D gene. The V end lost 7 bases, the J end lost 7 bases, and 11 bases lay between the germline ends. Germline V gene lookup returns CDR1 SNHLY and CDR2 FYNNEI. The CDR3 runs to 12 residues. The CDR3 DNA is TGTGCCAGCACAGTTATGGCTAATGAGCAGTTCTTC. It is translated as CASTVMANEQFF.

The V call is TRBV5-1, the J call TRBJ2-3; D call uncertain. The V end lost 0 bases, the J end lost 1 base, and 12 bases lay between the germline ends. CDR3 length equals 16 residues. Germline V gives CDR1 SGHRS, CDR2 YFSETQ. The CDR3 nucleotides are TGCGCCAGCAGCTTGGTAACAGTCAAGGGCACAGATACGCAGTATTTT. Encoded protein: CASSLVTVKGTDTQYF.

Regarding this clone: At one end, the junction sequence differs from germline, possibly due to a read error. The V and J genes are TRBV5-1 and TRBJ1-5, with D tentatively TRBD1 (6 bases). Looked up from germline, CDR1 is SGHRS and CDR2 is YFSETQ. The CDR3 has 14 amino acids. The CDR3 loop reads CASSLGGSDQPQHF. The CDR3 DNA reads as TGCGCCAGCAGCCTAGGGGGTAGCGATCAGCCCCAGCATTTT. Full variable domain (remainder filled in from reference TRBV5-1 and TRBJ1-5): KAGVTQTPRYLIKTRGQQVTLSCSPISGHRSVSWYQQTPGQGLQFLFEYFSETQRNKGNFPGRFSGRQFSNSRSEMNVSTLELGDSALYLCASSLGGSDQPQHFGDGTRLSIL.

The V call is TRBV4-1, the J call TRBJ1-6; D unresolved. Trimming removed 1 base from V and 12 bases from J, with 10 bases in between. The germline V gene encodes CDR1 MGHRA and CDR2 YSYEKL. The CDR3 totals 13 residues. CDR3 protein: CASSQGFGRPLHF. Written as DNA, the CDR3 is TGCGCCAGCAGCCAAGGGTTTGGCAGACCCCTCCACTTT.

The J gene is TRBJ2-7, the V gene TRBV20-1; maybe TRBD2 (5 bases). The V and J ends lost 5 bases and 4 bases respectively, with 9 bases between them. The CDR3 loop spans 11 amino acids. Per the germline V gene, CDR1 is DFQATT and CDR2 is SNEGSKA (reference sequence). The CDR3 region has the DNA TGCAGTGCTCTGGGAGAATACGAGCAGTACTTC. Translation: CSALGEYEQYF.

This chain links TRBV24-1 with TRBJ1-5; the match to TRBD1 covers 7 bases. Looked up from germline, CDR1 is KGHDR and CDR2 is SFDVKD. This CDR3 contains 16 residues. J was trimmed by 0 bases and V by 9 bases; bases with no gene match: 10. This chain's CDR3 is CATPFEGARSNQPQHF. The CDR3 DNA follows: TGTGCCACCCCTTTCGAGGGGGCGCGTAGCAATCAGCCCCAGCATTTT.

The chain has TRBV6-2 or TRBV6-3 and TRBJ2-7; 7 positions agree with TRBD2. Germline V CDR1 and CDR2: MNHEY, SVGEGT. The V gene end was trimmed by 6 bases and the J gene end by 2 bases; junction bases not matched to a gene: 7. This CDR3 comprises 14 residues. The DNA for the CDR3 is TGTGCCAGCAGCATTTGGCTAGCGGCCTACGAGCAGTACTTC. Its translation is CASSIWLAAYEQYF.

V usage is TRBV18 and J usage is TRBJ1-5; a possible D gene is TRBD1 (5 bases). Germline V CDR1 and CDR2: KGHSH, LQKENI. CDR3 length: 16 amino acids. The V end lost 6 bases, the J end lost 0 bases, and 15 bases lay between the germline ends. The DNA of the CDR3 is TGTGCCAGCTCGCCCTACGACAGTTATAGCAATCAGCCCCAGCATTTT. Its protein is CASSPYDSYSNQPQHF.

The chain is built from TRBV30 and TRBJ2-1, with a tentative D call TRBD1 (5 bases). This CDR3 contains 12 residues. The V end lost 1 base, the J end lost 7 bases, and 8 bases lay between the germline ends. Germline V gives CDR1 GTSNPN, CDR2 SVGIG (reference sequence). The CDR3 spells CAWSAYRNEQFF. DNA for the CDR3: TGTGCCTGGAGTGCCTACAGGAATGAGCAGTTCTTC.

This chain connects TRBV29-1 to TRBJ2-7, with TRBD1 matching 8 bases. CDR1 and CDR2 (germline): SQVTM, ANQGSEA. This CDR3 spans 12 amino acids. V gave up 6 bases and J gave up 2 bases; unmatched junction bases: 3. CDR3 sequence reads: CSVEGQAYEQYF. CDR3 nucleotides: TGCAGCGTCGAGGGACAGGCCTACGAGCAGTACTTC.

Here the CDR3 DNA reads TGTGCCAGCAGTGAAGGCCCAGGGAGGGAGCAGTACTTC. Encoded protein: CASSEGPGREQYF. This chain links TRBV2 with TRBJ2-7; D perhaps matches TRBD2 (6 bases). The V gene lost 1 base and the J gene lost 7 bases, with 11 bases spanning the gap. From germline, CDR1 is SNHLY and CDR2 FYNNEI. This CDR3 has 13 amino acids.

This clone was counted once. This chain joins TRBV4-1 and TRBJ2-1, with TRBD1 matching 11 bases. Losses at the gene ends were 4 bases for V and 0 bases for J; bases not matched to a gene: 5. The germline V gene encodes CDR1 MGHRA and CDR2 YSYEKL. This CDR3 has 17 residues. For the CDR3, the DNA is TGCGCCAGCAGCCGCGGACAGGGGGCGAGCTCCTACAATGAGCAGTTCTTC. Translation: CASSRGQGASSYNEQFF.

This clone has just one count. The V and J genes are TRBV28 and TRBJ1-3; TRBD1 might be the D (5 bases). V was clipped by 3 bases and J by 5 bases, with 14 bases between them. Germline V gene sequence: CDR1 MDHEN, CDR2 SYDVKM. This CDR3 is 15 amino acids long. CDR3 region: CASSLGQADRNTIYF. CDR3 DNA: TGTGCCAGCAGTTTGGGGCAGGCTGATAGAAACACCATATATTTT. The variable domain in full, completed from reference TRBV28 and TRBJ1-3, reads DVKVTQSSRYLVKRTGEKVFLECVQDMDHENMFWYRQDPGLGLRLIYFSYDVKMKEKGDIPEGYSVSREKKERFSLILESASTNQTSMYLCASSLGQADRNTIYFGEGSWLTVV.

The rearrangement uses TRBV3-1 (or the pseudogene TRBV3-2) and TRBJ1-2; 9 nucleotides line up with TRBD1. The CDR3 contains 15 residues. Germline assignment: CDR1 LGHDT and CDR2 YNNKEL (reference sequence). Trimming cost V 1 base and J 8 bases; bases outside gene matches: 8. The CDR3 nucleotides are TGTGCCAGCAGCCAAGGGGGACAGGGACCGGGAGGCTACACCTTC. Translation gives CASSQGGQGPGGYTF.

The chain uses TRBV27 and TRBJ2-7, with D tentatively TRBD2 (6 bases). The CDR3 loop spans 13 amino acids. Germline lookup yields CDR1 MNHEY and CDR2 SMNVEV (reference sequence). V was trimmed by 3 bases and J by 2 bases, leaving 8 bases between them. This chain's CDR3 is CASSLGGTYEQYF. CDR3 sequence (DNA): TGTGCCAGCAGTTTGGGGGGAACCTACGAGCAGTACTTC.